The 8 T cell receptor beta chains presented below share a single source sample, sequenced in a study of cytomegalovirus exposure and HLA in healthy donors. The protocol was immunoSEQ multiplex PCR, while the TCRdb copy is restricted to in-frame clones and leaves out a portion. The sample gives approximately 54,000 clones, roughly 90% of which show up once; around 8.4% is in the top ten. The sequenced sample consisted of PBMCs. Receptors were obtained from a woman between 18 and 29 years old in good health and CMV-seropositive.

This clone was detected once. This sequence joins TRBV5-4 and TRBJ1-2; TRBD1 agrees at 7 bases. With 6 bases clipped from V and 2 bases from J, the junction kept 4 bases outside the gene matches. CDR3 length: 13 residues. Per germline, CDR1 SGHNT and CDR2 YYREEE (reference sequence). CDR3 loop: CASTDRPNYGYTF. As DNA, the CDR3 is TGTGCCAGCACGGACAGGCCCAACTATGGCTACACCTTC.

The chain has TRBV15 and TRBJ2-7, with no clear D. Germline V gene sequence: CDR1 LNHNV, CDR2 YYDKDF (reference sequence). This CDR3 is built from 13 residues. The germline V and J ends were trimmed by 0 bases and 0 bases, with 3 bases remaining between them. The CDR3 bases are TGTGCCACCAGCAGAGATCGCTCCTACGAGCAGTACTTC. Amino acids: CATSRDRSYEQYF.

The chain joins TRBV6-5 to TRBJ1-5, with unresolved D. The CDR3 totals 13 residues. V shed 8 bases and J shed 5 bases, with 13 bases lying between them. Per germline, CDR1 MNHEY and CDR2 SVGAGI. The CDR3 reads CASQFAVYQPQHF. In DNA form, the CDR3 reads TGTGCCAGCCAATTCGCGGTTTATCAGCCCCAGCATTTT.

The chain employs TRBV28 and TRBJ1-5; the D is unclear. CDR1 and CDR2 from the germline V gene are MDHEN and SYDVKM. V shed 3 bases and J shed 0 bases, with 12 bases lying between them. This CDR3 comprises 16 residues. The CDR3 spells CASSFEGGLSNQPQHF. The CDR3 DNA is TGTGCCAGCAGTTTTGAGGGAGGTCTTAGCAATCAGCCCCAGCATTTT.

The chain employs TRBV21-1 and TRBJ1-5; the table's D call, TRBD1, was not checked against the DNA. TRBV21-1 is termed a pseudogene. The CDR3 runs 14 residues. The CDR3 spells CASKIGQGWQPQHF. CDR3 DNA sequence: TGTGCCAGCAAGATCGGACAGGGTTGGCAGCCCCAGCATTTT.

The chain is built from TRBV6-1 and TRBJ1-2, with 8 bases matching TRBD1. J gave up 3 bases and V 6 bases, and 0 bases lay outside the gene matches. Per germline, CDR1 MNHNS and CDR2 SASEGT. This CDR3 is built from 12 residues. CDR3 in amino acids: CASRTGDYGYTF. CDR3 sequence (DNA): TGTGCCAGCAGGACAGGGGACTATGGCTACACCTTC.

The J gene is TRBJ2-7, the V gene TRBV7-9; TRBD1 is a possible D gene (6 bases). Germline-derived CDR1 and CDR2 are SEHNR and FQNEAQ (reference sequence). The V end lost 0 bases, the J end lost 5 bases, and 17 bases lay between the germline ends. The CDR3 has 16 residues. DNA for the CDR3: TGTGCCAGCAGCTTAGCGCAAGGATACAGGGCTCACGAGCAGTACTTC. Translating gives CASSLAQGYRAHEQYF.

The chain carries TRBV11-2 and TRBJ1-5; 9 bases are shared with TRBD1. V was pared by 1 base and J by 5 bases, with 3 bases of the junction left unmatched. The germline V gene has CDR1 SGHAT and CDR2 FQNNGV. This CDR3 is 15 amino acids long. The CDR3 nucleotides are TGTGCCAGCAGCTTAGGGGACAGGGACTATCAGCCCCAGCATTTT. It specifies CASSLGDRDYQPQHF.